The rows below give T cell receptor beta chains drawn from one sample of a study of identical twins. TCRdb redid the calling of the 5' RACE reads with MiXCR, one entry per CDR3 protein. Seen here are under 1 million distinct CDR3 sequences, 9% to 15% observed once, and the top ten hold around 1.5%. These records were also assigned to another study, of yellow fever vaccine responses in identical twins.

Material: PBMCs. These TCRs come from a woman between 18 and 29 years old in good health. The CDR3 runs from the conserved cysteine through the conserved F or W. A D gene is named only where the DNA matches it firmly. Size values are once, few and many counts, or a class for expanded clones, and some rows have none.

TRBV4-1	-	-	TRBJ2-4	TGCGCCAGCAGCCAACCCTCGGACACCGCCAAAAACATTCAGTACTTC	CASSQPSDTAKNIQYF
TRBV19	-	-	TRBJ2-2	TGTGCCAGTAGTACTACCATAGTGGGGCTCGGGACGCCCGGTACGAACACCGGGGAGCTGTTTTTT	CASSTTIVGLGTPGTNTGELFF
TRBV6-4	-	TRBD2	TRBJ2-2	TGTGCCAGCACCCGACTAGCGGGAGTCCCCGGGGAGCTGTTTTTT	CASTRLAGVPGELFF
TRBV14	few	-	TRBJ1-2	TGTGCCAGCAGCCAAGACGGCCCCTATGGCTACACCTTC	CASSQDGPYGYTF
TRBV4-1	few	TRBD1	TRBJ1-1	TGCGCCAGCAGACGACTAGGACAGGGAAAGGAGAACACTGAAGCTTTCTTT	CASRRLGQGKENTEAFF
TRBV2	-	-	TRBJ1-1	TGTGCCAGCAGTGGGATTCAGGACGTCACTGAAGCTTTCTTT	CASSGIQDVTEAFF
TRBV6-5	few	TRBD2	TRBJ2-1	TGTGCCAGCAGTTCCCAAAAGACTAGCGGGAACTACAATGAGCAGTTCTTC	CASSSQKTSGNYNEQFF
TRBV24-1	-	TRBD2	TRBJ2-7	TGTGCCACGGCCACGGGCGGGAGCCACGAGCAGTACTTC	CATATGGSHEQYF
TRBV5-6	few	-	TRBJ2-2	TGTGCCAGCAGCATCAGACAGTCAAACACCGGGGAGCTGTTTTTT	CASSIRQSNTGELFF
TRBV20-1	few	-	TRBJ1-6	TGCAGTGCCACCGACAGGACCAATGATTCACCCCTCCACTTT	CSATDRTNDSPLHF
TRBV12-3/TRBV12-4	many	-	TRBJ2-7	TGTGCCACTCGACAGGAACTACGCGTAGAGCAGTACTTC	CATRQELRVEQYF
TRBV7-9	-	TRBD2	TRBJ2-3	TGTGCCAGCAGCTTGAGGGGCCTATTCCGGGGGGCAGATACGCAGTATTTT	CASSLRGLFRGADTQYF
TRBV11-2	-	-	TRBJ2-5	TGTGCCAGCATCCTATCCAGGGGCCAAGAGACCCAGTACTTC	CASILSRGQETQYF
TRBV6-5	-	-	TRBJ2-5	TGTGCCAGCAGTTACTCGGCTAGAGGGGACCAAGAGACCCAGTACTTC	CASSYSARGDQETQYF
TRBV7-9	few	-	TRBJ1-1	TGTGCCAGCACCTCCTCGAACACTGAAGCTTTCTTT	CASTSSNTEAFF
TRBV20-1	few	-	TRBJ2-3	TGCAGTGCTAGAGATATCCTATTTGCAGATACGCAGTATTTT	CSARDILFADTQYF
TRBV3-1	-	-	TRBJ2-5	TGTGCCAGCAGCCAAGGTCAGATGAGACAAGAGACCCAGTACTTC	CASSQGQMRQETQYF
TRBV6-2/TRBV6-3	few	-	TRBJ2-1	TGTGCCAGCAGACATTCCGGGACATACAACAATGAGCAGTTCTTC	CASRHSGTYNNEQFF
TRBV18	few	-	TRBJ2-5	TGTGCCAGCTCACCCGTCGAGCAAGAGACCCAGTACTTC	CASSPVEQETQYF
TRBV29-1	few	-	TRBJ1-3	TGCAGCGTTGATGATGGAAACACCATATATTTT	CSVDDGNTIYF
TRBV28	few	-	TRBJ1-1	TGTGCCAGCAGTTTGGCCCCAGCCATTGAAGCTTTCTTT	CASSLAPAIEAFF
TRBV25-1	few	-	TRBJ1-1	TGTGCCAGCAGTGACTCGGGACGCCTTGGAACTGAAGCTTTCTTT	CASSDSGRLGTEAFF
TRBV5-1	few	TRBD2	TRBJ2-1	TGCGCCAGCAGCCCCGGGACTAGTGATAATGAGCAGTTCTTC	CASSPGTSDNEQFF
TRBV12-3/TRBV12-4	many	-	TRBJ1-5	TGTGCCAGCAGTCTAGCTGGACAGAGCAATCAGCCCCAGCATTTT	CASSLAGQSNQPQHF
TRBV29-1	many	-	TRBJ2-3	TGCAGCGTTGAAGATGTCCCCACTTTCACAGATACGCAGTATTTT	CSVEDVPTFTDTQYF
TRBV20-1	-	TRBD2	TRBJ2-2	TGCAGTGCTAAGAACGGGGGGAGTCCCGCCGGGGAGCTGTTTTTT	CSAKNGGSPAGELFF
TRBV27	-	TRBD2	TRBJ2-1	TGTGCCAGCAGTTTATCGGTAGCGGGGAGCTCCTACAATGAGCAGTTCTTC	CASSLSVAGSSYNEQFF
TRBV6-1	-	TRBD1	TRBJ2-1	TGTGCCAGCAGAACCGGGACAGGGGGAGCTTTTGAGCAGTTCTTC	CASRTGTGGAFEQFF
TRBV6-1	-	TRBD1	TRBJ1-2	TGTGCCACCCGGGACAGGAGGGGGGTCTATGGCTACACCTTC	CATRDRRGVYGYTF
TRBV12-3/TRBV12-4	-	TRBD2	TRBJ2-1	TGTGCCAGCAGTTTCAGGGCTAGCGGGAGTAACGAGTTCTTC	CASSFRASGSNEFF